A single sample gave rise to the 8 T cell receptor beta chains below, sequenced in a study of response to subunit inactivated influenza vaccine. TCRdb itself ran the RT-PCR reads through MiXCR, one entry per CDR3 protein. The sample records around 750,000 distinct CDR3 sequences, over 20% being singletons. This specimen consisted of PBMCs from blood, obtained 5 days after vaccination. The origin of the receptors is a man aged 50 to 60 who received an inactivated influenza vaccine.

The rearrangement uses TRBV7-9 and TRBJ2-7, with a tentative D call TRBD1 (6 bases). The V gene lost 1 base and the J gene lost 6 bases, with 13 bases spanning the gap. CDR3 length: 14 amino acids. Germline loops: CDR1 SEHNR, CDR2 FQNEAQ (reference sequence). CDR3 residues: CASSLGAGTSEQYF. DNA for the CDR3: TGTGCCAGCAGCTTAGGTGCCGGGACATCCGAGCAGTACTTC.

CDR3 nucleotide sequence: TGTGCCAGCAGCTTGGACGGGAGGAGGTACAATGAGCAGTTCTTC. Protein sequence: CASSLDGRRYNEQFF. This chain links TRBV7-3 with TRBJ2-1; 7 bases fit TRBD2. Germline lookup yields CDR1 SGHTA and CDR2 FQGTGA. V lost 3 bases, J lost 4 bases, and 6 bases stayed unmatched. The CDR3 has 15 residues.

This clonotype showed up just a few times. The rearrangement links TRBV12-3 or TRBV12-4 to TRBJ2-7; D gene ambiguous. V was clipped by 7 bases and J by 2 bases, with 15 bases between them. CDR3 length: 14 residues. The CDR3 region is CASTPKGSTYEQYF. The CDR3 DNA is TGTGCCAGCACCCCAAAAGGGTCTACCTACGAGCAGTACTTC.

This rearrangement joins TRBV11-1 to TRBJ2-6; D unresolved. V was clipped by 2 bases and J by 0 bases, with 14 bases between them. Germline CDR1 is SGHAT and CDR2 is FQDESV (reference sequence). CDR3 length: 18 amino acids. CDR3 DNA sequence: TGTGCCAGCAGCTTACAAGGAACTATTCGCTCTGGGGCCAACGTCCTGACTTTC. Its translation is CASSLQGTIRSGANVLTF.

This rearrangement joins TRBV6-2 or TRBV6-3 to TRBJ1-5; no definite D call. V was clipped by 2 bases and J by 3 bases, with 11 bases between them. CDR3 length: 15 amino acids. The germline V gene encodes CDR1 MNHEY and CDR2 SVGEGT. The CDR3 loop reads CASSYAAAANQPQHF. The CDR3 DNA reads TGTGCCAGCAGTTACGCGGCAGCGGCCAATCAGCCCCAGCATTTT.

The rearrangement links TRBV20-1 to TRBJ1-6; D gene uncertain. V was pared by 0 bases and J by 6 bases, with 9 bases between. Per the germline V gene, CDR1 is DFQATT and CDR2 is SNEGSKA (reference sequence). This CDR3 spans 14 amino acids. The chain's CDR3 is CSARDRLGNSPLHF. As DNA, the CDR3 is TGCAGTGCTAGAGATAGGCTGGGTAATTCACCCCTCCACTTT.

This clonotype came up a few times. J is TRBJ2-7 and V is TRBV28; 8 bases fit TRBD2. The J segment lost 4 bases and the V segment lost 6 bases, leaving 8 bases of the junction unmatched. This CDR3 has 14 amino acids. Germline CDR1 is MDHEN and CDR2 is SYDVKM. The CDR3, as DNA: TGTGCCAGCAGAACTAGCGGCTTGTCTTACGAGCAGTACTTC. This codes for CASRTSGLSYEQYF. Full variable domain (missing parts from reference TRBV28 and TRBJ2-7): DVKVTQSSRYLVKRTGEKVFLECVQDMDHENMFWYRQDPGLGLRLIYFSYDVKMKEKGDIPEGYSVSREKKERFSLILESASTNQTSMYLCASRTSGLSYEQYFGPGTRLTVT.

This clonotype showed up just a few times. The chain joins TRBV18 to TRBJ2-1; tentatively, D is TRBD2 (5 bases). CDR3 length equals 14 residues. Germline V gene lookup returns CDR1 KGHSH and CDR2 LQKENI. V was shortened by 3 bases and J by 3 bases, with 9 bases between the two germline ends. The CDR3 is CASSPERLYNEQFF. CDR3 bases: TGTGCCAGCTCACCGGAGCGGCTCTACAATGAGCAGTTCTTC.